The 8 T cell receptor beta chains listed next were all sequenced from one sample in a study of T-cell memory formation after mild COVID-19. TCRdb independently ran MiXCR on the 5' RACE reads; one entry per CDR3 protein. The table has about 150,000 distinct CDR3 sequences, about 23% seen once. Input material: PBMCs or a T cell subset sorted from them (not recorded which). These receptors were collected from an adult woman who had mild COVID-19 (a few samples of this study predate the infection). Cell type and time point are not known.

This clonotype has more than one count but fewer than ten. This chain uses TRBV5-4 with TRBJ2-7, with 8 bases aligning to TRBD1. CDR1 SGHNT and CDR2 YYREEE come from the germline V gene (reference sequence). The CDR3 sequence is 13 residues long. The trim removed 7 bases at V and 2 bases at J, leaving 5 bases unmatched. The DNA of the CDR3 is TGTGCCAGCGGACAGGGCGGAGCCTACGAGCAGTACTTC. Residues: CASGQGGAYEQYF.

The chain recombines TRBV5-5 with TRBJ2-7; D perhaps matches TRBD1 (5 bases). Germline V gene lookup returns CDR1 SGHKS and CDR2 YYEKEE (reference sequence). The CDR3 spans 14 residues. V was trimmed by 0 bases and J by 2 bases, leaving 9 bases between them. The DNA of the CDR3 is TGTGCCAGCAGCTTGGAGCGACAGACCTACGAGCAGTACTTC. Translation: CASSLERQTYEQYF.

This clonotype was recorded a few times. The V gene is TRBV24-1, the J gene TRBJ2-7, with D unclear. V lost 7 bases, J lost 6 bases, and 15 bases lay in between. The CDR3 consists of 13 residues. Per the germline V gene, CDR1 is KGHDR and CDR2 is SFDVKD. This chain's CDR3 is CATRAGLRGEQYF. The CDR3, as DNA: TGTGCCACCAGGGCCGGGCTCCGAGGCGAGCAGTACTTC.

The genes are TRBV6-5 and TRBJ2-5; D is perhaps TRBD2 (6 bases). V was clipped by 7 bases and J by 3 bases, with 21 bases between them. Per germline, CDR1 MNHEY and CDR2 SVGAGI. CDR3 length: 16 amino acids. The CDR3 sequence: CASTPMTSGRKETQYF. The CDR3 DNA sequence: TGTGCCAGCACACCGATGACTAGTGGTAGAAAAGAGACCCAGTACTTC.

This clonotype has just a few counts. This chain connects TRBV9 to TRBJ2-2, with 10 nucleotides matching TRBD2. The CDR3 is 18 residues long. Germline CDR1 SGDLS, CDR2 YYNGEE. The V segment lost 0 bases and the J segment 4 bases; nucleotides outside the gene matches: 9. The CDR3 region is CASSVDSSAGGSTGELFF. In DNA, the CDR3 is TGTGCCAGCAGCGTAGACTCGTCAGCGGGAGGGAGCACCGGGGAGCTGTTTTTT.

This clonotype has more than one count but fewer than ten. The chain combines TRBV12-3 or TRBV12-4 with TRBJ2-1, with unresolved D. CDR3 size: 12 residues. V was pared by 5 bases and J by 6 bases, with 8 bases between. The CDR3 loop reads CASSTNRNEQFF. CDR3 DNA sequence: TGTGCCAGCAGTACTAACCGCAATGAGCAGTTCTTC.

In this sample, this clonotype turned up many times. The chain carries TRBV9 and TRBJ2-7; D tentatively reads TRBD1 or TRBD2 (5 bases each). V was clipped by 4 bases and J by 2 bases, with 13 bases between them. The germline CDR1 and CDR2 sequences are SGDLS and YYNGEE. This CDR3 is built from 14 residues. The chain's CDR3 is CASSPGTAPYEQYF. In DNA, the CDR3 is TGTGCCAGCAGCCCCGGGACCGCACCCTACGAGCAGTACTTC.

The chain joins TRBV4-1 to TRBJ1-5, with D possibly being TRBD1 (6 bases). The CDR3 has 15 amino acids. The germline V and J ends were trimmed by 1 base and 1 base, with 8 bases remaining between them. Germline CDR1 MGHRA, CDR2 YSYEKL. The DNA for the CDR3 is TGCGCCAGCAGCCAAGTAGGGGGGAGCAATCAGCCCCAGCATTTT. Its protein product is CASSQVGGSNQPQHF.